This T cell receptor (beta chain) was identified during a study of blood T cell repertoires in COVID-19. Source study methods: For nucleated cells, counts were estimated from reference gene primer amplification. Sequencing used immunoSEQ multiplex PCR; TCRdb keeps in-frame clones, though not all of them. D and trimming were read from the DNA, whereas the V and J calls and clone size are those reported in that table. The sample contains approximately 460,000 clones, roughly nine tenths of which appear only once. Those enrolled in Seattle joined during active infection and were followed longitudinally afterward. CDR1 is SGDLS and CDR2 is YYNGEE in the germline V gene. J gave up 6 bases and V 4 bases, and 13 bases lay outside the gene matches. There are 17 residues in the CDR3.

This rearrangement joins TRBV9 to TRBJ2-2; 9 bases are shared with TRBD1. The TCR sequence derives from a man in his late teens or twenties with COVID-19, enrolled during active disease. Sequenced input: peripheral blood. This chain's CDR3 is CASSPRLRTGAAGELFF. CDR3 DNA: TGTGCCAGCAGCCCACGCCTCCGGACAGGGGCGGCCGGGGAGCTGTTTTTT.